The entry below describes one T cell receptor beta chain. The sample is drawn from a study of T cell responses to AZD1222 COVID-19 vaccine. Generated by immunoSEQ multiplex PCR, the TCRdb table keeps only in-frame clones and is missing some. The sample lists 130,000 to 150,000 clones, 90% occurring once. Trimming took 2 bases from V and 4 from J, leaving 12 bases between them. In germline, CDR1 is MNHEY, CDR2 SMNVEV (reference sequence). The CDR3 covers 14 residues. J is TRBJ2-7 and V is TRBV27; possible D gene TRBD1, 6 bases. The TCR was taken from an adult in good health. Source: peripheral blood, taken on day 0 of AZD1222 vaccination. The CDR3 is CASSLEQGFYEQYF. CDR3 nucleotide sequence: TGTGCCAGCAGTTTAGAACAGGGATTTTACGAGCAGTACTTC.